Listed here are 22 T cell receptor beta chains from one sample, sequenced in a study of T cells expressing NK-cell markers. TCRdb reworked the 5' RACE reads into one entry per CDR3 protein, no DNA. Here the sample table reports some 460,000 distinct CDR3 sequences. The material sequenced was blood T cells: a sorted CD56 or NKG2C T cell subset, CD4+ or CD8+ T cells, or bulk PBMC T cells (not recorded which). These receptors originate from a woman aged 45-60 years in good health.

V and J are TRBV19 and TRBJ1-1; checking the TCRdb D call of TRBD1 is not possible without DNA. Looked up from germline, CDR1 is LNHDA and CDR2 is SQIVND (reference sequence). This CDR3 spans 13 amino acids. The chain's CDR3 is CASIPGLNTEAFF.

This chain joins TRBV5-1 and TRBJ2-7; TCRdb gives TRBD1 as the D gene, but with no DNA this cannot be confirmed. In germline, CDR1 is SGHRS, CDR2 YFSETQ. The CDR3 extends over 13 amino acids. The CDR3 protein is CASRAGGGAEQYF. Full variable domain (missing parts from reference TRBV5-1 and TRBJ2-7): KAGVTQTPRYLIKTRGQQVTLSCSPISGHRSVSWYQQTPGQGLQFLFEYFSETQRNKGNFPGRFSGRQFSNSRSEMNVSTLELGDSALYLCASRAGGGAEQYFGPGTRLTVT.

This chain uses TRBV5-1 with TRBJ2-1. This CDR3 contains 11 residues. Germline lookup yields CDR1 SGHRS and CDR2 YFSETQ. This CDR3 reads CASSLTNEQFF.

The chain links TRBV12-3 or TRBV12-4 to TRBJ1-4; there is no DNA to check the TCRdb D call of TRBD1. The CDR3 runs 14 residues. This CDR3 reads CASKIDRGNEKLFF.

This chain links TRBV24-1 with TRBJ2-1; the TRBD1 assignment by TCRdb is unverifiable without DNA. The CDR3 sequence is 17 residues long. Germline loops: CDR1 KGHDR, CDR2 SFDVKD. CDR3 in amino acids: CATSDFRTGMGNNEQFF.

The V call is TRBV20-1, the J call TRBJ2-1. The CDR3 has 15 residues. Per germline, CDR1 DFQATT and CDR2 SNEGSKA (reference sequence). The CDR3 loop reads CSARVPGQTYNEQFF.

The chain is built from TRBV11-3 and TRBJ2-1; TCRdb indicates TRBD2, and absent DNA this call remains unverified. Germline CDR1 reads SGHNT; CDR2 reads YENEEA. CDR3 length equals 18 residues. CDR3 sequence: CASRAGTSGSMAYNEQFF.

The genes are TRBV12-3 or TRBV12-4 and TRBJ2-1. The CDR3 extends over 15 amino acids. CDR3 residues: CASSLEAATYNEQFF.

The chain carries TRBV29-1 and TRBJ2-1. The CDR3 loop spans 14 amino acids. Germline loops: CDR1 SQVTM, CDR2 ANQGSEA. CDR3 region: CSVEWHRKQNEQFF.

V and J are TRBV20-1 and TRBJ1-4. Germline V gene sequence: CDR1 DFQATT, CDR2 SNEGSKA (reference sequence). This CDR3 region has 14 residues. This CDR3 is CSASSLGRDEKLFF.

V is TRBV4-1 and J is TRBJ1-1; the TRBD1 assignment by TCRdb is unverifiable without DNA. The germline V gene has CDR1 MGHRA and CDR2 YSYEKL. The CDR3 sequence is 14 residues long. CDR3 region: CASSELGRDTEAFF.

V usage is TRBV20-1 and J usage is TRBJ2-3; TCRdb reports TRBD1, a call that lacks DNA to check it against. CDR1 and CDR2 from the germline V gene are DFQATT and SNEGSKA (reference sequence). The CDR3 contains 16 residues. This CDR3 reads CSASLQLPQSTDTQYF.

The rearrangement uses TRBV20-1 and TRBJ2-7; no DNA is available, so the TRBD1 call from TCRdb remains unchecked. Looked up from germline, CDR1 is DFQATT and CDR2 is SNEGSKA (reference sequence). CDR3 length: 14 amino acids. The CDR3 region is CSARDRLRDYEQYF.

The CDR3 is CASRRTGGGYTF. The V call is TRBV12-3 or TRBV12-4, the J call TRBJ1-2; TCRdb names TRBD1, which stays unverified in the absence of DNA. This CDR3 contains 12 residues.

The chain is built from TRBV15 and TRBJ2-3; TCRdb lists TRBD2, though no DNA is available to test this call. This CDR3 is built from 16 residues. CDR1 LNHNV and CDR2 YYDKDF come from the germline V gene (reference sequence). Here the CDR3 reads CATSVRRDPRTDTQYF.

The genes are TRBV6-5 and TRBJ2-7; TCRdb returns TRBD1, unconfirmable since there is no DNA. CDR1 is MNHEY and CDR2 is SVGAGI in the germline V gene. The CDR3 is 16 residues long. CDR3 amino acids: CASSYSGQGATKEQYF.

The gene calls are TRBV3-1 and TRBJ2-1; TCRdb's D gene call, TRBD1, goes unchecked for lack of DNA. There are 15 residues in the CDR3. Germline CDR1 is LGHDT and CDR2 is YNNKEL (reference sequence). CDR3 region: CASSQVPRGLGEQFF.

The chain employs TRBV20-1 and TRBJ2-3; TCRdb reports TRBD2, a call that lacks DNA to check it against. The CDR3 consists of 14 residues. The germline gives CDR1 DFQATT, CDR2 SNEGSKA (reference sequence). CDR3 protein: CSANGLASSDTQYF.

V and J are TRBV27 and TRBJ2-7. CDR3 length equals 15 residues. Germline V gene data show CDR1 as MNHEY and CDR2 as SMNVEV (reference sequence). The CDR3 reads CASSFTVLSSYEQYF.

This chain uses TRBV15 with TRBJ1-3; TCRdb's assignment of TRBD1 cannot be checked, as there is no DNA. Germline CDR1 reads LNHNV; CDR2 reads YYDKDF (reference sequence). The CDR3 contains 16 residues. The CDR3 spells CATSRAVGASGNTIYF.

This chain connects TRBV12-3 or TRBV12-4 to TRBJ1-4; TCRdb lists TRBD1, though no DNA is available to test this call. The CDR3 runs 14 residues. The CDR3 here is CASSWGHQDGILFF.

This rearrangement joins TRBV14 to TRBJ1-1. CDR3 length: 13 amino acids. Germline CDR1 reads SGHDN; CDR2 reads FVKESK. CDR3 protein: CASSQDLGGSAFF.